The rows below give T cell receptor beta chains drawn from one sample of a study of T-cell reconstitution after alpha-beta-depleted transplantation in children. TCRdb reprocessed the PCR reads with MiXCR, giving one entry per CDR3 protein. The table records about 540,000 distinct CDR3 sequences, about a quarter of them present only once. The sample consisted of PBMCs, taken before TCRalphabeta/CD19-depleted stem cell transplant. The receptors here all came from a boy less than two years old with Wiskott-Aldrich syndrome, due to receive a stem cell transplant. Each CDR3 is given without its conserved first and last residue. Clone sizes are given selectively: once, few, many, or a class where the clone is expanded.

abundance: few
v_gene: TRBV7-6
CDR3aa: ASSPWTSGRKKNTGELF

abundance: few
v_gene: TRBV29-1
CDR3aa: SVRPGLAGGPVNEQF

abundance: -
v_gene: TRBV27
CDR3aa: ASSPRWWHPNSPLH

abundance: -
v_gene: TRBV2
CDR3aa: ASSELSYEQY

abundance: few
v_gene: TRBV20-1
CDR3aa: SASPLSGRSADTQY

abundance: -
v_gene: TRBV29-1
CDR3aa: SVDQATDT

abundance: -
v_gene: TRBV5-6
CDR3aa: ASSLSRTSYNEQF

abundance: few
v_gene: TRBV11-1
CDR3aa: ASSLKGAGQGNTGELF

abundance: few
v_gene: TRBV18
CDR3aa: ASSPYSSVNEQF

abundance: few
v_gene: TRBV18
CDR3aa: ASSPRARDYEVETQY

abundance: -
v_gene: TRBV7-6
CDR3aa: ASSKRLLAGGDTQY

abundance: once
v_gene: TRBV11-2
CDR3aa: ASSLDYSGQVNSPLH

abundance: -
v_gene: TRBV19
CDR3aa: ASRWPSHNEQF

abundance: -
v_gene: TRBV5-1
CDR3aa: ASSLVFRRPDTEAF

abundance: -
v_gene: TRBV29-1
CDR3aa: SVGGSGSTDTQY

abundance: -
v_gene: TRBV5-1
CDR3aa: ASSLGADSSLQETQY

abundance: few
v_gene: TRBV27
CDR3aa: ASSTSTSGRAYTVYEQF

abundance: -
v_gene: TRBV6-5
CDR3aa: ASSLELEGTGDYGYT

abundance: -
v_gene: TRBV30
CDR3aa: AWSRLAEKKNIQY

abundance: -
v_gene: TRBV3-1
CDR3aa: AGSPNSAGELF

abundance: few
v_gene: TRBV9
CDR3aa: ASSWGVRSPLH

abundance: -
v_gene: TRBV7-6
CDR3aa: ASSLTGREHGYT

abundance: many
v_gene: TRBV7-8
CDR3aa: ASMIRSGYPYEQY

abundance: -
v_gene: TRBV5-1
CDR3aa: ASSFSTARGATEAF

abundance: -
v_gene: TRBV5-1
CDR3aa: ASSGDLGGNEQF

abundance: -
v_gene: TRBV20-1
CDR3aa: SARGRGMRETQY

abundance: few
v_gene: TRBV20-1
CDR3aa: TLSGGSTDTQY

abundance: few
v_gene: TRBV2
CDR3aa: ASSERGGTQY

abundance: -
v_gene: TRBV2
CDR3aa: ASRGEPDTQY

abundance: -
v_gene: TRBV5-1
CDR3aa: AAKGAGEKAF

abundance: few
v_gene: TRBV7-7
CDR3aa: ASSGTDRAVGQETQY

abundance: few
v_gene: TRBV12-3/TRBV12-4
CDR3aa: ASSKYSNGYT

abundance: -
v_gene: TRBV12-3/TRBV12-4
CDR3aa: ASMGNSYNEQF

abundance: -
v_gene: TRBV24-1
CDR3aa: ATSQQGRSEAF

abundance: -
v_gene: TRBV3-1
CDR3aa: ASSQERRLYTQY